This is a list of T cell receptor beta chains from one sample in a study of human T cells and chemical hapten exposure. Each CDR3 protein is one row after TCRdb ran MiXCR on the RACE reads. Of 380,000 or so distinct CDR3 sequences in the sample, approximately 5.1% were seen once. The input for sequencing was whole blood, taken in connection with sensitization to the hapten diphenylcyclopropenone (DPC). These receptor sequences come from a woman aged 45-59 years with alopecia areata. Some clones in this sample may be carry-over from other donors' samples. CDR3s include the opening cysteine and the closing phenylalanine or tryptophan. The D gene is left open where the match is weak. Size tells how often a clone was seen (once, few, many) or the class of an expanded clone, and some rows leave it out.

j_call	d_call	v_call	clone_size	cdr3_nt	cdr3_aa
TRBJ1-1	-	TRBV3-1	few	TGTGCCAGCAGCCAATCTGAATTAAGCGTGCAGAAAGCTTTCTTT	CASSQSELSVQKAFF
TRBJ1-2	TRBD1	TRBV29-1	many	TGCAGCGTTCCCGGACAGGGAGGTGGCTACACCTTC	CSVPGQGGGYTF
TRBJ2-5	TRBD2	TRBV2	few	TGTGCCACCAACCCCTCTAGCGGGAGTATCGAGACCCAGTACTTC	CATNPSSGSIETQYF
TRBJ1-1	-	TRBV6-5	-	TGTGCCAGCAGTTACTCGATGGGCACTGAAGCTTTCTTT	CASSYSMGTEAFF
TRBJ1-5	-	TRBV12-3/TRBV12-4	many	TGTGCCAGCAGACTGGCGGGGGATCAGCCCCAGCATTTT	CASRLAGDQPQHF
TRBJ2-3	TRBD2	TRBV28	many	TGTGCCAGCAGTTTAGCGGGAGGGCCGAACACAGATACGCAGTATTTT	CASSLAGGPNTDTQYF
TRBJ2-2	-	TRBV7-6	many	TGTGCCAGCAGCTTGTCCTCGAGGCTAGCGTCCGGGGAGCTGTTTTTT	CASSLSSRLASGELFF
TRBJ1-3	-	TRBV11-2	-	TGTGCCAGCAGCCGGAGTCCCTCTGGAAACACCATATATTTT	CASSRSPSGNTIYF
TRBJ2-1	-	TRBV7-8	-	TGTGCCAGCAGCCCCTCTCGAGCCCCCTACAATGAGCAGTTCTTC	CASSPSRAPYNEQFF
TRBJ1-6	-	TRBV18	-	TGTGCCAGCTCACCAAGCGACAGGAATTCACCCCTCCACTTT	CASSPSDRNSPLHF
TRBJ2-7	-	TRBV28	few	TGTGCCAGCAGTTTGCCCGGGGCGACATCCTACGAGCAGTACTTC	CASSLPGATSYEQYF
TRBJ1-1	-	TRBV27	-	TGTGCCAGCAGTTTACTAGGGTTCGCTGAAGCTTTCTTT	CASSLLGFAEAFF
TRBJ2-3	-	TRBV6-4	few	TGTGCCAGCAGTGAACAGGGCACCACAGATACGCAGTATTTT	CASSEQGTTDTQYF
TRBJ1-1	-	TRBV6-5	many	TGTGCCAGCAGTTATTGGGGAAACACTGAAGCTTTCTTT	CASSYWGNTEAFF
TRBJ1-2	-	TRBV12-3/TRBV12-4	many	TGTGCCAGCAGCCCTGGACAGATCTATGGCTACACCTTC	CASSPGQIYGYTF
TRBJ1-1	-	TRBV5-1	few	TGCGCCAGCAATCGGGGTTGGGGGTCTATGAACACTGAAGCTTTCTTT	CASNRGWGSMNTEAFF
TRBJ1-6	-	TRBV12-3/TRBV12-4	many	TGTGCCAGCAGCGTAGGTGACACGCATAATTCACCCCTCCACTTT	CASSVGDTHNSPLHF
TRBJ2-1	TRBD2	TRBV28	few	TGTGCCAGCACCTCTAGCGGGACCCGCCTTTACAATGAGCAGTTCTTC	CASTSSGTRLYNEQFF
TRBJ2-7	-	TRBV10-3	-	TGTGCCATCAGTGAAAGGGGCGAGGGCTACGAGCAGTACTTC	CAISERGEGYEQYF
TRBJ2-4	-	TRBV6-6	few	TGTGCCAGCAGTTACGTAGGAGGGGGGCAGTACTTC	CASSYVGGGQYF
TRBJ2-5	TRBD1	TRBV12-3/TRBV12-4	few	TGTGCCAGCAGTCCGAGTGCCGAGCTGGGACAGCCGTTAGGGACCCAGTACTTC	CASSPSAELGQPLGTQYF
TRBJ1-1	-	TRBV20-1	many	TGCAGTGCTAGAAGAGGAGAGTTGAACACTGAAGCTTTCTTT	CSARRGELNTEAFF
TRBJ1-2	-	TRBV7-2	-	TGTGCCAGCAGCCCTCGACGTTTGGTCGGATATGGCTACACCTTC	CASSPRRLVGYGYTF
TRBJ2-1	-	TRBV4-1	few	TGCGCCAGCAGCCAAGTAGGGGGGGCTTACAATGAGCAGTTCTTC	CASSQVGGAYNEQFF
TRBJ1-1	-	TRBV6-6	-	TGTGCCAGCAGTCAAGTGGGGGCTACTGAAGCTTTCTTT	CASSQVGATEAFF
TRBJ2-1	-	TRBV5-1	few	TGCGCCAGCAGCTCCCAAGGGAGTGAGCAGTTCTTC	CASSSQGSEQFF
TRBJ2-7	-	TRBV7-2	many	TGTGCCAGCAGCTTAACTCCTGGGGTTTCCTACGAGCAGTACTTC	CASSLTPGVSYEQYF
TRBJ2-3	-	TRBV7-2	many	TGTGCCAGCAGCTTGCAGTCAACGCCCTTCACAGATACGCAGTATTTT	CASSLQSTPFTDTQYF